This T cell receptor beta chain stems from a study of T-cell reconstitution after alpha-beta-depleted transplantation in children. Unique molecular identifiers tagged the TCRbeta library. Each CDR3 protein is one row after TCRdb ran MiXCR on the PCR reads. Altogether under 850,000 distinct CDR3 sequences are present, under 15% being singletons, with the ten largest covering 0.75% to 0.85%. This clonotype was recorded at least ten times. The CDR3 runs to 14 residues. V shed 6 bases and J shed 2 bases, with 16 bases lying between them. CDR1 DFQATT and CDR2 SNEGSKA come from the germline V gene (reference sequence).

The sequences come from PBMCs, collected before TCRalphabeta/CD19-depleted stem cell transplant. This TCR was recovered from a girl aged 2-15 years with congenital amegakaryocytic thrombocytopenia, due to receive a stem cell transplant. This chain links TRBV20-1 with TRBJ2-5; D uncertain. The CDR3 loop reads CSATRQSIQETQYF. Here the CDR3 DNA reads TGCAGTGCCACCCGACAAAGTATTCAAGAGACCCAGTACTTC.